Sequencing of this TCR beta chain was carried out in a study of T cell repertoires in cytomegalovirus infection. At the level of the study: The authors relied on CMV epitopes, both recently identified HLA-C-restricted and well-studied HLA-B-restricted. Signatures in public TCR beta sequences pointed to both CMV infection and matching HLA type.

TCRdb reprocessed the reads with MiXCR, giving one entry per CDR3 protein. Counted here are around 800,000 distinct CDR3 sequences, around a third occurring once; the ten biggest clones make up roughly 12%. This clonotype was seen only a few times. What it recognizes is unknown. Study-level findings and limits: The ex vivo response was dominated by HLA-C-restricted CMV-specific TCR beta clonotypes.

The germline V and J ends were trimmed by 1 base and 3 bases, with 13 bases remaining between them. CDR1 MNHNS and CDR2 SASEGT come from the germline V gene. The CDR3 extends over 15 amino acids. The sequenced sample was cultured CD8+ T cells from PBMCs, obtained from culture after CMV antigen stimulation. This receptor was identified in a human donor in good health (CMV status not recorded). Some clones in this sample may be carry-over from other donors' samples. The chain combines TRBV6-1 with TRBJ2-7; tentative D call: TRBD2 (6 bases). DNA for the CDR3: TGTGCCAGCAGTGAAGAGGGACTCTCGATCTACGAGCAGTACTTC. Protein sequence: CASSEEGLSIYEQYF.